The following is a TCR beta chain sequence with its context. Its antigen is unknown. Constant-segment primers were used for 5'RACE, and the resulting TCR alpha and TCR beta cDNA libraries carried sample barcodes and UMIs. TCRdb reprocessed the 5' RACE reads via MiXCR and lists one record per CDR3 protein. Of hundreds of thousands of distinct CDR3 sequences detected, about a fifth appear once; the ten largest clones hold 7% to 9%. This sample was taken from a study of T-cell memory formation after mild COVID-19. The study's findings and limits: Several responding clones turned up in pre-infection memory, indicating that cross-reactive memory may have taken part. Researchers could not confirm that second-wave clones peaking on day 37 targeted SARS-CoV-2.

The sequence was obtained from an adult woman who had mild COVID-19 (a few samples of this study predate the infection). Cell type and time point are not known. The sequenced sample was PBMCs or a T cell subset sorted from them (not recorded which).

The CDR3: CASKPLGGTNTGELFF. Here the CDR3 DNA reads TGTGCCAGTAAACCCCTGGGAGGGACCAACACCGGGGAGCTGTTTTTT. The chain has TRBV19 and TRBJ2-2; 7 bases fit TRBD2. The CDR3 has 16 residues. The V gene's germline CDR1 is LNHDA and CDR2 SQIVND (reference sequence). The junction had 10 bases not matched to a gene; V was cut back by 7 bases and J by 2 bases. Full variable domain (rest looked up from reference TRBV19 and TRBJ2-2): DGGITQSPKYLFRKEGQNVTLSCEQNLNHDAMYWYRQDPGQGLRLIYYSQIVNDFQKGDIAEGYSVSREKKESFPLTVTSAQKNPTAFYLCASKPLGGTNTGELFFGEGSRLTVL.